The 2 T cell receptor beta chains below were found in one sample sequenced in a study of T cells expressing NK-cell markers. TCRdb reprocessed the 5' RACE reads, with one entry per CDR3 protein and no DNA. This sample's table reports roughly 390,000 distinct CDR3 sequences. Sequenced sample: blood T cells: a sorted CD56 or NKG2C T cell subset, CD4+ or CD8+ T cells, or bulk PBMC T cells (not recorded which). The source of these receptors is a man aged 18-70 years in good health.

The V and J genes are TRBV7-9 and TRBJ2-2; no DNA is available, so the TRBD1 call from TCRdb remains unchecked. Germline values: CDR1 SEHNR, CDR2 FQNEAQ (reference sequence). The CDR3 is 13 amino acids. The CDR3 here is CASSSQGTGELFF.

The V and J genes are TRBV2 and TRBJ2-3; TCRdb calls TRBD1, which cannot be checked without DNA. The CDR3 runs to 15 residues. Germline V gene lookup returns CDR1 SNHLY and CDR2 FYNNEI. CDR3: CASIGAGPPTDTQYF.